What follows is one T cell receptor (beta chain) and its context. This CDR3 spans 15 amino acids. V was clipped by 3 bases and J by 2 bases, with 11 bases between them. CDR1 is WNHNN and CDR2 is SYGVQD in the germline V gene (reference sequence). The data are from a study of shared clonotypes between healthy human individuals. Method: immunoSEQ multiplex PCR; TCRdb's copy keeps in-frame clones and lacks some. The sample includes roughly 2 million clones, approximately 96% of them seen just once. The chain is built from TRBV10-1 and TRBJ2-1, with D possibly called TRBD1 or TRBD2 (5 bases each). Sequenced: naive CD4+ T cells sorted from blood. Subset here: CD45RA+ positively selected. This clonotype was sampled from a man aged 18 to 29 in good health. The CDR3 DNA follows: TGCGCCAGCAGTGAATCCGGGACGCCCTACAATGAGCAGTTCTTC. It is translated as CASSESGTPYNEQFF.